This T cell receptor beta chain was documented in a study of cytomegalovirus exposure and HLA in healthy donors. Primers: 60 Vbeta forward and 13 Jbeta reverse. Profiling relied on immunoSEQ multiplex PCR, and the TCRdb table lists in-frame clones only, not all of them. This table has 100,000 to 150,000 clones, 70% to 85% appearing once. V trimming: 2 bases; J trimming: 9 bases; junction bases outside the gene matches: 9. Germline-derived CDR1 and CDR2 are MNHEY and SMNVEV (reference sequence). This CDR3 is built from 15 residues. Sequencing was done on a sample of PBMCs. This chain joins TRBV27 and TRBJ2-1, with 8 bases matching TRBD2. This receptor was taken from a male donor in good health and CMV-seropositive. The CDR3 region is CASSLPGLGVSEQFF. The CDR3 DNA follows: TGTGCCAGCAGTTTACCGGGACTAGGCGTTAGTGAGCAGTTCTTC.